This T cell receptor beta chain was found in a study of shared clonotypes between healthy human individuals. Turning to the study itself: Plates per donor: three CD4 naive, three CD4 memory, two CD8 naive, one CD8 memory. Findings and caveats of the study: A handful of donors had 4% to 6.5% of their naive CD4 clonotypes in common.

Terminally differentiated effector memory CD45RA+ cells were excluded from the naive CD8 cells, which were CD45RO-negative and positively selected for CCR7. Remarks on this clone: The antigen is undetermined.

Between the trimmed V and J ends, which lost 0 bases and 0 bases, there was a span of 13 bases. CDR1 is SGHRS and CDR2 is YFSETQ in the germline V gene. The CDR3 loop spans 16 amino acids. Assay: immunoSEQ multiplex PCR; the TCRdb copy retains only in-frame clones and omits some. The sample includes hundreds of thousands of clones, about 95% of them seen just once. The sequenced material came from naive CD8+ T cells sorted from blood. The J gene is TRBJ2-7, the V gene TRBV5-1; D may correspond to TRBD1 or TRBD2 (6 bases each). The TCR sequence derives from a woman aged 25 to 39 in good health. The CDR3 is CASSLVGGQNSYEQYF. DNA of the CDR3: TGCGCCAGCAGCTTGGTGGGGGGACAAAACTCCTACGAGCAGTACTTC.